Listed here are 18 T cell receptor beta chains from one sample, sequenced in a study of CD8+CD57+ T cells in acquired aplastic anemia. The TCR beta profiling, which covered VDJ combination and CDR3 sequence, was carried out using genomic DNA as the template. TCRdb itself ran the reads through MiXCR, one entry per CDR3 protein. Among some 150,000 distinct CDR3 sequences listed, about 54% were seen once. By flow cytometry, patients selected for sequencing had shown an expansion of CD8+CD57+ cells. The source material was sorted CD4+, CD8+, or CD8+CD57+ T cells (not recorded which) from PBMCs. These receptors originate from a human donor with aplastic anemia.

The chain's CDR3 is CASSLTFFGELFF. CDR3 coding DNA: TGCGCCAGCAGCTTGACCTTCTTCGGGGAGCTGTTTTTT. This rearrangement joins TRBV5-1 to TRBJ2-2; no clear D gene. The CDR3 sequence is 13 residues long. With 1 base removed from V and 7 bases from J, the gap between germline ends came to 8 bases. Germline V gene sequence: CDR1 SGHRS, CDR2 YFSETQ.

This CDR3 reads CASSPDRINYGYTF. The CDR3 nucleotides are TGTGCCAGCAGCCCCGACAGGATTAACTATGGCTACACCTTC. The chain employs TRBV7-2 and TRBJ1-2, with a possible D match to TRBD1 (6 bases). Germline CDR1 reads SGHTA; CDR2 reads FQGNSA. CDR3 size: 14 residues. The germline V and J ends were trimmed by 5 bases and 1 base, with 11 bases remaining between them. Full variable domain (rest looked up from reference TRBV7-2 and TRBJ1-2): GAGVSQSPSNKVTEKGKDVELRCDPISGHTALYWYRQSLGQGLEFLIYFQGNSAPDKSGLPSDRFSAERTGGSVSTLTIQRTQQEDSAVYLCASSPDRINYGYTFGSGTRLTVV.

This clonotype was observed at least ten times. This sequence joins TRBV7-9 and TRBJ2-2; D may be TRBD1 or TRBD2 (5 bases each). The CDR3 spans 15 residues. CDR1 is SEHNR, CDR2 FQNEAQ, per germline (reference sequence). Trimming stripped 3 bases from V and 0 bases from J, with 8 bases between. The CDR3 region is CASSLGDANTGELFF. In nucleotides, the CDR3 is TGTGCCAGCAGCTTGGGGGATGCGAACACCGGGGAGCTGTTTTTT.

In this sample, this clonotype turned up many times. The genes are TRBV7-9 and TRBJ1-2; no clear D. The CDR3 spans 11 residues. In germline, CDR1 is SEHNR, CDR2 FQNEAQ (reference sequence). Trimming stripped 2 bases from V and 6 bases from J, with 4 bases between. This CDR3 reads CASSLLDGYTF. The CDR3 DNA reads as TGTGCCAGCAGCTTATTGGATGGCTACACCTTC.

This clonotype appeared many times. The chain employs TRBV18 and TRBJ1-1; D unresolved. This CDR3 has 15 residues. V gave up 3 bases and J gave up 0 bases, with 11 bases separating them. The germline V gene has CDR1 KGHSH and CDR2 LQKENI. CDR3 residues: CASSPMKGVNTEAFF. In DNA form, the CDR3 reads TGTGCCAGCTCACCGATGAAGGGCGTGAACACTGAAGCTTTCTTT.

The CDR3 loop is CASSEGNLVGEQFF. DNA of the CDR3: TGTGCCAGCAGTGAAGGGAACCTGGTCGGTGAGCAGTTCTTC. The chain combines TRBV6-1 with TRBJ2-1, with D unresolved. CDR3 size: 14 residues. Germline V CDR1 and CDR2: MNHNS, SASEGT. Trimming removed 1 base at V and 9 bases at J, with 13 bases between.

The sample holds many counts of this clonotype. V gene TRBV6-2 or TRBV6-3 combines with J gene TRBJ1-5, with TRBD1 matching over 7 bases. The CDR3 spans 16 residues. Germline CDR1 MNHEY, CDR2 SVGEGT. V gave up 0 bases and J gave up 2 bases; unmatched junction bases: 4. The CDR3 DNA follows: TGTGCCAGCAGTTACTCGGCAGGGGGAGGCAATCAGCCCCAGCATTTT. Protein product: CASSYSAGGGNQPQHF.

Notes on this clonotype: Since a much larger clone is just one base distant, this may be a read error. As the CDR3 is not closed by the conserved phenylalanine or tryptophan, this likely results from a read error. This chain uses TRBV5-6 with TRBJ1-1; TRBD1 matches at 10 bases. The germline V gene has CDR1 SGHDT and CDR2 YYEEEE. V gave up 4 bases and J gave up 3 bases; unmatched junction bases: 6. This CDR3 contains 15 residues. DNA for the CDR3: TGTGCCAGCAGCCCCTTCGGACAGGGGGACACTGAAGCTTTCTCT. Protein sequence: CASSPFGQGDTEAFS.

This chain connects TRBV6-1 to TRBJ1-1; maybe TRBD1 (5 bases). With 3 bases removed from V and 3 bases from J, the gap between germline ends came to 17 bases. The CDR3 totals 16 residues. Germline values: CDR1 MNHNS, CDR2 SASEGT. The CDR3 loop reads CASSEWQGPRDTEAFF. The CDR3 DNA reads TGTGCCAGCAGTGAGTGGCAGGGCCCACGGGACACTGAAGCTTTCTTT.

In this sample, this clonotype turned up many times. This chain joins TRBV6-6 and TRBJ2-5, with 8 nucleotides matching TRBD1. J was trimmed by 5 bases and V by 10 bases; bases with no gene match: 9. Germline loops: CDR1 MNHNY, CDR2 SVGAGI (reference sequence). CDR3 length: 13 residues. Here the CDR3 reads CATLPTGGETQYF. The DNA for the CDR3 is TGTGCCACCCTCCCTACAGGGGGTGAGACCCAGTACTTC.

This clonotype was counted at least ten times. V usage is TRBV4-2 and J usage is TRBJ2-7, with 10 bases that match TRBD1. V shed 1 base and J 6 bases; nucleotides not matched to a gene: 9. The length of the CDR3 is 16 residues. Germline V gives CDR1 LGHNA, CDR2 YNFKEQ. As DNA, the CDR3 is TGTGCCAGCAGCCAAGGGGGGTCCGGGACAGGGGTCGAGCAGTACTTC. This codes for CASSQGGSGTGVEQYF.

This rearrangement joins TRBV7-9 to TRBJ2-7; TRBD1 matches at 7 bases. The germline CDR1 and CDR2 sequences are SEHNR and FQNEAQ (reference sequence). This CDR3 is 15 amino acids long. V dropped 5 bases and J dropped 2; count of bases not matched to a gene: 9. CDR3 amino acids: CASSARQGRPYEQYF. The CDR3 nucleotides are TGTGCCAGCAGCGCTAGACAGGGACGCCCCTACGAGCAGTACTTC.

The chain carries TRBV7-9 and TRBJ2-2; 10 positions match TRBD1. V lost 8 bases, J lost 4 bases, and 10 bases stayed unmatched. The length of the CDR3 is 16 residues. Germline V lookup: CDR1 SEHNR, CDR2 FQNEAQ (reference sequence). CDR3 amino acids: CASSPPTGGLTGELFF. In DNA form, the CDR3 reads TGTGCCAGCTCACCACCGACAGGGGGCCTCACCGGGGAGCTGTTTTTT.

This clonotype showed up many times. The chain carries TRBV10-1 and TRBJ1-1, with 7 nucleotides matching TRBD1. CDR1 WNHNN and CDR2 SYGVQD come from the germline V gene (reference sequence). With V trimmed by 4 bases and J by 3 bases, 2 bases remained unmatched. The CDR3 spans 13 residues. This CDR3 is CASSGDSYTEAFF. The CDR3 DNA follows: TGCGCCAGCAGTGGGGACAGTTACACTGAAGCTTTCTTT.

The chain joins TRBV29-1 to TRBJ2-5; D is ambiguous. The V end was cut by 4 bases, the J end by 2 bases, with 8 bases between. The CDR3 totals 12 residues. The germline V gene encodes CDR1 SQVTM and CDR2 ANQGSEA. In nucleotides, the CDR3 is TGCAGCGTTGTAGGGCAGCAAGAGACCCAGTACTTC. Its translation is CSVVGQQETQYF.

The chain recombines TRBV20-1 with TRBJ2-7; tentative D call: TRBD1 (6 bases). Germline V lookup: CDR1 DFQATT, CDR2 SNEGSKA (reference sequence). This CDR3 spans 14 amino acids. With 3 bases removed from V and 6 bases from J, the gap between germline ends came to 18 bases. The CDR3 protein is CSARPRTAPSEQYF. CDR3 nucleotides: TGCAGTGCTAGGCCTAGGACAGCCCCTTCCGAGCAGTACTTC.

V and J are TRBV10-3 and TRBJ1-2, with a possible D match to TRBD1 (6 bases). With 6 bases removed from V and 4 bases from J, the gap between germline ends came to 9 bases. CDR3 size: 12 residues. The germline gives CDR1 ENHRY, CDR2 SYGVKD. The CDR3 DNA reads as TGTGCCATCAGCGCGGACAGCTATGGCTACACCTTC. It translates to CAISADSYGYTF.

This sequence joins TRBV5-4 and TRBJ2-5; the match to TRBD2 covers 13 bases. Germline values: CDR1 SGHNT, CDR2 YYREEE (reference sequence). This CDR3 comprises 15 residues. Trimming cost V 6 bases and J 3 bases; bases outside gene matches: 5. The CDR3 nucleotides read TGTGCCAGCATACTAGCGGGAGGGCCCAAAGAGACCCAGTACTTC. Translation: CASILAGGPKETQYF. Full variable domain (outside the CDR3, taken from reference TRBV5-4 and TRBJ2-5): ETGVTQSPTHLIKTRGQQVTLRCSSQSGHNTVSWYQQALGQGPQFIFQYYREEENGRGNFPPRFSGLQFPNYSSELNVNALELDDSALYLCASILAGGPKETQYFGPGTRLLVL.